One T cell receptor (beta chain) is described in this entry. These data come from a study of T-cell reconstitution after alpha-beta-depleted transplantation in children. The V and J ends lost 7 bases and 0 bases respectively, with 14 bases between them. The length of the CDR3 is 15 residues. A library of TCRbeta sequences, prepared with unique molecular identifiers, was generated. TCRdb recomputed calls from the PCR reads with MiXCR, one row per CDR3 protein. The table shows around 360,000 distinct CDR3 sequences, with around 10% occurring only once. The receptor was isolated from a human donor who donated a stem cell graft to a child with acute lymphoblastic leukemia. The gene calls are TRBV12-3 or TRBV12-4 and TRBJ2-3; D call uncertain. The sequences come from PBMCs from the stem cell graft donor, collected from the stem cell graft. CDR3 nucleotides: TGTGCCAGCACCCTCGACCATGCGAGCACAGATACGCAGTATTTT. This translates into CASTLDHASTDTQYF.